The clone carrying this T cell receptor (beta chain) was detected ten times or more. The junction differs from germline at one of its ends, possibly a read error. The sample belongs to a study of T cell changes during pregnancy in multiple sclerosis. The CDR3 spans 14 residues. Germline loops: CDR1 SSHAT, CDR2 FNYEAQ (reference sequence). The protocol was immunoSEQ multiplex PCR, while the TCRdb copy is restricted to in-frame clones and leaves out a portion. This table holds 90,000 to 100,000 clones, roughly 93% found once. This receptor was obtained from a female donor with multiple sclerosis, enrolled in a pregnancy study. The material was peripheral blood, obtained in the first trimester of pregnancy. The chain links TRBV7-7 to TRBJ2-5, with D possibly TRBD2 on 6 matching bases. CDR3 amino acids: CASSPIGGGETQYF. CDR3 nucleotide sequence: TGTGCTAGCAGCCCTATCGGGGGTGGAGAGACCCAGTACTTC.